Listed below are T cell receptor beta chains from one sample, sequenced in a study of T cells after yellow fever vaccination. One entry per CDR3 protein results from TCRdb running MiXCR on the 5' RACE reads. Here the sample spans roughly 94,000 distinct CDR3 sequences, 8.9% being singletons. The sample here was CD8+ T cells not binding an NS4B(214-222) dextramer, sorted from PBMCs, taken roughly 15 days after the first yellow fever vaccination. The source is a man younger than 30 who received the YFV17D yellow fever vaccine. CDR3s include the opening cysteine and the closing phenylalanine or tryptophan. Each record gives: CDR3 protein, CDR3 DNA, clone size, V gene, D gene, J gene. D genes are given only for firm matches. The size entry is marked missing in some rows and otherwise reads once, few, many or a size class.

cdr3_aa: CSARDGPGQHYGYTF; cdr3_nt: TGCAGTGCTAGAGATGGTCCGGGACAGCACTATGGCTACACCTTC; clone_size: -; v_call: TRBV20-1; d_call: TRBD1; j_call: TRBJ1-2
cdr3_aa: CASSSGLAGVTDTQYF; cdr3_nt: TGTGCCAGCAGCTCGGGACTAGCGGGGGTGACAGATACGCAGTATTTT; clone_size: -; v_call: TRBV7-9; d_call: TRBD2; j_call: TRBJ2-3
cdr3_aa: CASSVEGLRQETQYF; cdr3_nt: TGTGCCAGCAGCGTGGAGGGCCTCAGACAAGAGACCCAGTACTTC; clone_size: -; v_call: TRBV9; d_call: -; j_call: TRBJ2-5
cdr3_aa: CASSIKGGSPYEQYF; cdr3_nt: TGTGCCAGTAGTATTAAAGGGGGCTCCCCCTACGAGCAGTACTTC; clone_size: few; v_call: TRBV19; d_call: TRBD1; j_call: TRBJ2-7
cdr3_aa: CASSPWPATYEQYF; cdr3_nt: TGTGCCAGCAGCCCTTGGCCGGCCACCTACGAGCAGTACTTC; clone_size: -; v_call: TRBV3-1; d_call: -; j_call: TRBJ2-7
cdr3_aa: CASSGVSQGDYIQYF; cdr3_nt: TGTGCCAGCAGCGGGGTTTCGCAGGGTGATTACATTCAGTACTTC; clone_size: many; v_call: TRBV7-2; d_call: -; j_call: TRBJ2-4
cdr3_aa: CASSLPSIQNYGYTF; cdr3_nt: TGTGCCAGCAGCTTACCATCGATACAGAACTATGGCTACACCTTC; clone_size: -; v_call: TRBV7-9; d_call: -; j_call: TRBJ1-2
cdr3_aa: CSARSPGSDEQFF; cdr3_nt: TGCAGTGCTAGGTCTCCGGGTAGCGATGAGCAGTTCTTC; clone_size: few; v_call: TRBV20-1; d_call: -; j_call: TRBJ2-1
cdr3_aa: CASSLVRLKPNYGYTF; cdr3_nt: TGTGCCAGCAGCTTAGTGAGGCTAAAGCCTAACTATGGCTACACCTTC; clone_size: -; v_call: TRBV11-2; d_call: -; j_call: TRBJ1-2
cdr3_aa: CASSQWGDTQYF; cdr3_nt: TGTGCCAGCAGCCAATGGGGGGATACGCAGTATTTT; clone_size: few; v_call: TRBV3-1; d_call: -; j_call: TRBJ2-3
cdr3_aa: CASSFGAGGPDQETQYF; cdr3_nt: TGTGCCAGCAGCTTTGGAGCGGGGGGACCTGATCAAGAGACCCAGTACTTC; clone_size: few; v_call: TRBV11-1; d_call: TRBD2; j_call: TRBJ2-5
cdr3_aa: CSDLAWGGIYNEQFF; cdr3_nt: TGCAGTGACCTAGCGTGGGGGGGTATTTACAATGAGCAGTTCTTC; clone_size: -; v_call: TRBV20-1; d_call: TRBD2; j_call: TRBJ2-1